This T cell receptor (beta chain) is drawn from a study of OX40 agonist ivuxolimab in advanced cancers. This clone was recorded only once. Profiling relied on immunoSEQ multiplex PCR, and the TCRdb table lists in-frame clones only, not all of them. This repertoire shows about 33,000 clones, 84% found once; its top ten account for roughly an eighth. The trim removed 0 bases at V and 7 bases at J, leaving 2 bases unmatched. There are 14 residues in the CDR3. Germline assignment: CDR1 SGHDT and CDR2 YYEEEE. This chain links TRBV5-6 with TRBJ2-1; 9 bases agree with TRBD1. The sample in question was CD4+ or CD8+ T cells sorted from blood, obtained in a trial of the OX40 agonist ivuxolimab. The receptor was isolated from an adult with an advanced solid tumor such as melanoma, head and neck, liver or kidney cancer. For the CDR3, the DNA is TGTGCCAGCAGCTTGGGGACAGGGGCAAATGAGCAGTTCTTC. This translates into CASSLGTGANEQFF.